This passage covers 16 T cell receptor beta chains from one sample sequenced in a study of cytomegalovirus exposure and HLA in healthy donors. This PCR relied on a set of 60 Vbeta primers and 13 Jbeta primers. Assay: immunoSEQ multiplex PCR; the TCRdb copy retains only in-frame clones and omits some. The sample comprises 90,000 to 120,000 clones, 77% of which are singletons, and approximately 4.5% rests with the top ten. The sequenced sample consisted of PBMCs. Receptor source: a male donor in good health and CMV-seronegative.

The V gene is TRBV18, the J gene TRBJ2-7; the D gene is possibly TRBD2 (5 bases). The CDR3 has 13 residues. Germline CDR1 reads KGHSH; CDR2 reads LQKENI. Trimming took 2 bases from V and 4 from J, leaving 9 bases between them. CDR3 bases: TGTGCCAGCTCACCAAGCGGCGGTTACGAGCAGTACTTC. Translated, it gives CASSPSGGYEQYF.

The J gene is TRBJ2-1, the V gene TRBV5-1; 13 bases are shared with TRBD2. The CDR3 sequence is 17 residues long. Trimming removed 5 bases from V and 7 bases from J; junction bases left unmatched: 12. Germline V gives CDR1 SGHRS, CDR2 YFSETQ. DNA of the CDR3: TGCGCCAGCAGGTGGACTAGCGGGAGTCCTGCGCTAAATGAGCAGTTCTTC. The encoded protein is CASRWTSGSPALNEQFF.

This clone has just a few counts. This chain connects TRBV5-1 to TRBJ1-1; 7 bases are shared with TRBD1. Germline V gene data show CDR1 as SGHRS and CDR2 as YFSETQ. This CDR3 spans 15 amino acids. V dropped 2 bases and J dropped 8; count of bases not matched to a gene: 12. The CDR3 nucleotides read TGCGCCAGCAGCTTCTCGGTGATGACAGGGTCGGAAGCTTTCTTT. It is translated as CASSFSVMTGSEAFF.

The gene calls are TRBV9 and TRBJ2-6; TRBD1 is a possible D gene (5 bases). Germline V gene data show CDR1 as SGDLS and CDR2 as YYNGEE. CDR3 length equals 15 residues. The V and J ends lost 4 bases and 0 bases respectively, with 8 bases between them. The CDR3 sequence: CASSRQFSGANVLTF. As DNA, the CDR3 is TGTGCCAGCAGCCGACAGTTCTCTGGGGCCAACGTCCTGACTTTC.

The chain employs TRBV6-6 and TRBJ1-5; 7 bases are shared with TRBD1. This CDR3 spans 16 amino acids. Germline-derived CDR1 and CDR2 are MNHNY and SVGAGI (reference sequence). With 7 bases clipped from V and 3 bases from J, the junction kept 12 bases outside the gene matches. The CDR3 reads CASTKTGTDPNQPQHF. The CDR3 bases are TGTGCCAGCACCAAAACCGGGACAGATCCCAATCAGCCCCAGCATTTT.

This chain joins TRBV27 and TRBJ2-3; 8 bases line up with TRBD2. Trimming took 0 bases from V and 0 from J; bases not matched to a gene: 5. The CDR3 length is 17 residues. Germline CDR1 and CDR2: MNHEY and SMNVEV (reference sequence). This CDR3 is CASSLSTGGPSTDTQYF. In DNA form, the CDR3 reads TGTGCCAGCAGTTTATCGACGGGGGGGCCTAGCACAGATACGCAGTATTTT.

This clone appeared a single time. The CDR3 loop is CASSYGRNQPQHF. The DNA of the CDR3 is TGTGCCAGCAGTTACGGCAGAAATCAGCCCCAGCATTTT. The chain is built from TRBV6-5 and TRBJ1-5; D not certain. The germline CDR1 and CDR2 sequences are MNHEY and SVGAGI. The V and J ends lost 2 bases and 4 bases respectively, with 6 bases between them. The CDR3 has 13 amino acids.

This clone was seen more than once but under ten times. The chain employs TRBV15 and TRBJ1-3; 9 bases line up with TRBD1. The CDR3 totals 16 residues. In germline, CDR1 is LNHNV, CDR2 YYDKDF (reference sequence). J lost 4 bases, V lost 1 base, and 5 bases had no gene match. The CDR3 DNA reads TGTGCCACCAGCAGAGGAACAGGGGGCCACGGAAACACCATATATTTT. Residues: CATSRGTGGHGNTIYF.

The chain uses TRBV5-1 and TRBJ1-2; possible D gene TRBD1, 5 bases. V was trimmed by 2 bases and J by 7 bases, leaving 15 bases between them. CDR3 length: 14 amino acids. Germline V lookup: CDR1 SGHRS, CDR2 YFSETQ. For the CDR3, the DNA is TGCGCCAGCAGCTTACAGGATATTTTGGGTGGCTACACCTTC. Protein: CASSLQDILGGYTF.

The chain links TRBV18 to TRBJ1-1; D remains unclear. The V and J ends lost 3 bases and 1 base respectively, with 9 bases between them. CDR1 KGHSH and CDR2 LQKENI come from the germline V gene. The CDR3 has 14 amino acids. The DNA for the CDR3 is TGTGCCAGCTCACCGCCCTATGGGAACACTGAAGCTTTCTTT. Translated, it gives CASSPPYGNTEAFF.

This clone was seen only once. V is TRBV6-6 and J is TRBJ1-5; the match to TRBD1 covers 9 bases. The V gene's germline CDR1 is MNHNY and CDR2 SVGAGI (reference sequence). Losses at the gene ends were 4 bases for V and 3 bases for J; bases not matched to a gene: 7. The CDR3 is 16 residues long. The CDR3 sequence is CASSSPRQGDNQPQHF. The CDR3 DNA follows: TGTGCCAGCAGTTCCCCCCGACAGGGGGACAATCAGCCCCAGCATTTT.

V is TRBV28 and J is TRBJ2-7, with TRBD1 matching over 7 bases. Trimming at V came to 5 bases and at J to 7 bases, leaving 14 bases not matched to a gene. CDR1 is MDHEN and CDR2 is SYDVKM in the germline V gene. This CDR3 contains 15 residues. The CDR3 here is CASSPTGARAKEQYF. CDR3 bases: TGTGCCAGCAGTCCAACAGGGGCCCGGGCTAAGGAGCAGTACTTC.

This chain joins TRBV28 and TRBJ1-4, with D tentatively TRBD1 (6 bases). The V end lost 6 bases, the J end lost 5 bases, and 7 bases lay between the germline ends. Germline CDR1 is MDHEN and CDR2 is SYDVKM. There are 12 residues in the CDR3. CDR3 sequence: CASRQGNEKLFF. In nucleotides, the CDR3 is TGTGCCAGCAGACAGGGAAATGAAAAACTGTTTTTT.

This chain uses TRBV19 with TRBJ1-2, with D possibly being TRBD1 (5 bases). The CDR3 extends over 12 amino acids. The germline V and J ends were trimmed by 5 bases and 8 bases, with 12 bases remaining between them. Germline-derived CDR1 and CDR2 are LNHDA and SQIVND (reference sequence). Written as DNA, the CDR3 is TGTGCCAGTAGTTCCCAGGGCAACGGCTACACCTTC. It is translated as CASSSQGNGYTF.

This clone occurred once. The genes are TRBV2 and TRBJ2-1, with a possible D match to TRBD2 (6 bases). CDR1 is SNHLY, CDR2 FYNNEI, per germline. The CDR3 totals 17 residues. V was pared by 6 bases and J by 0 bases, with 18 bases between. This CDR3 is CASSQVPGGGSYNEQFF. CDR3 sequence (DNA): TGTGCCAGCAGCCAAGTACCCGGGGGAGGCTCCTACAATGAGCAGTTCTTC. Variable domain in full (rest from reference TRBV2 and TRBJ2-1): EPEVTQTPSHQVTQMGQEVILRCVPISNHLYFYWYRQILGQKVEFLVSFYNNEISEKSEIFDDQFSVERPDGSNFTLKIRSTKLEDSAMYFCASSQVPGGGSYNEQFFGPGTRLTVL.

The CDR3 reads CASSFTPGSRYGYTF. CDR3 nucleotide sequence: TGCGCCAGCAGCTTTACTCCAGGTTCCAGGTATGGCTACACCTTC. The chain links TRBV5-1 to TRBJ1-2, with unresolved D. CDR3 size: 15 residues. Germline values: CDR1 SGHRS, CDR2 YFSETQ. Trimming removed 2 bases from V and 5 bases from J, with 16 bases in between. Using reference TRBV5-1 and TRBJ1-2 for the parts outside the CDR3, the full variable domain is KAGVTQTPRYLIKTRGQQVTLSCSPISGHRSVSWYQQTPGQGLQFLFEYFSETQRNKGNFPGRFSGRQFSNSRSEMNVSTLELGDSALYLCASSFTPGSRYGYTFGSGTRLTVV.